This T cell receptor beta chain stems from a study of T cells in Graves' hyperthyroidism and ophthalmopathy. RNA transcripts yielded amplified TCR beta CDR3 regions. Researchers ran a first-round RT-PCR on the TCR CDR3 using the HTBI primer set. TCRdb passed the multiplex PCR reads through MiXCR, listing each CDR3 protein once. The table has approximately 620,000 distinct CDR3 sequences, about 14% seen once; the top ten hold 5.8%. Clinical symptoms, serum thyroxine and TRAb, thyroid ultrasound and orbital computed tomography together formed the diagnostic basis. CDR3 length: 15 residues. Germline CDR1 reads SQVTM; CDR2 reads ANQGSEA. The V and J ends lost 4 bases and 6 bases, in that order; junction bases with no gene match: 9.

This chain links TRBV29-1 with TRBJ2-7; 13 positions match TRBD2. Input material: blood. This clonotype originated in a woman aged 30 to 39 with Graves' hyperthyroidism that later progressed to Graves' ophthalmopathy. CDR3 protein: CSVALGTSGTVEQYF. DNA of the CDR3: TGCAGCGTTGCTCTTGGGACTAGCGGGACCGTCGAGCAGTACTTC.